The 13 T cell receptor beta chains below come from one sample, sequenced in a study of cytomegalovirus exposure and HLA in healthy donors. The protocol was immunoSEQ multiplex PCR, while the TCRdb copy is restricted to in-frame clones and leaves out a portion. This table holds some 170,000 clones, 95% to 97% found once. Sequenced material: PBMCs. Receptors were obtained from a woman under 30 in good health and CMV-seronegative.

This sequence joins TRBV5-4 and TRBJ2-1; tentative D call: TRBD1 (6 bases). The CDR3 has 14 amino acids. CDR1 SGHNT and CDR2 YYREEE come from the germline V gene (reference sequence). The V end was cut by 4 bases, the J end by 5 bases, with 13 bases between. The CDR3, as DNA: TGTGCCAGCAGCATACAGGGTATTGACAATGAGCAGTTCTTC. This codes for CASSIQGIDNEQFF.

As DNA, the CDR3 is TGCGCCAGCAGCTCCTCGACAGGGGGCATCTACGAGCAGTACTTC. Amino acid sequence: CASSSSTGGIYEQYF. The rearrangement links TRBV5-1 to TRBJ2-7; 10 bases are a match to TRBD1. V was pared by 3 bases and J by 3 bases, with 6 bases of the junction left unmatched. Germline lookup yields CDR1 SGHRS and CDR2 YFSETQ. The CDR3 is 15 amino acids. Looking up the rest from reference TRBV5-1 and TRBJ2-7 gives the full variable domain: KAGVTQTPRYLIKTRGQQVTLSCSPISGHRSVSWYQQTPGQGLQFLFEYFSETQRNKGNFPGRFSGRQFSNSRSEMNVSTLELGDSALYLCASSSSTGGIYEQYFGPGTRLTVT.

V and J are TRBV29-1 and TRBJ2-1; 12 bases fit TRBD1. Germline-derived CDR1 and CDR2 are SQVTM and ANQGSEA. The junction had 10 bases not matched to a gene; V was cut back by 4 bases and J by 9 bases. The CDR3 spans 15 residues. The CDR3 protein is CSVGGQGAIGREQFF. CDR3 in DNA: TGCAGCGTTGGGGGACAGGGGGCGATCGGGCGTGAGCAGTTCTTC.

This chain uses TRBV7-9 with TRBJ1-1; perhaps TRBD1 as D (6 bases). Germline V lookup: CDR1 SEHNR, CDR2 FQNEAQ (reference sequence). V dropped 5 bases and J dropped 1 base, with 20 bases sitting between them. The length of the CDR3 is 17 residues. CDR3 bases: TGTGCCAGCAGCGAGGAGGGGGGGGGCGGACCGAACACTGAAGCTTTCTTT. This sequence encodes CASSEEGGGGPNTEAFF.

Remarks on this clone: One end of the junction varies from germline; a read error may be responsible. The CDR3 protein is CASSLDPGSTDTQYF. As DNA, the CDR3 is TGTGCTAGCAGCTTAGATCCAGGTAGCACAGATACGCAGTATTTT. V and J are TRBV7-7 and TRBJ2-3; D ambiguous. Germline V gene sequence: CDR1 SSHAT, CDR2 FNYEAQ (reference sequence). CDR3 length equals 15 residues. Using reference TRBV7-7 and TRBJ2-3 for the parts outside the CDR3, the full variable domain is GAGVSQSPRYKVTKRGQDVTLRCDPISSHATLYWYQQALGQGPEFLTYFNYEAQPDKSGLPSDRFSAERPEGSISTLTIQRTEQRDSAMYRCASSLDPGSTDTQYFGPGTRLTVL.

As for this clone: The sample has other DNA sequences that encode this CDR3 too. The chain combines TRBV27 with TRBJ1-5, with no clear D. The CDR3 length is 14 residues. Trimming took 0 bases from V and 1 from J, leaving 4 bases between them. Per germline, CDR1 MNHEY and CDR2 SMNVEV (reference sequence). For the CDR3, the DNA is TGTGCCAGCAGTTTATCGGGCAGCAATCAGCCCCAGCATTTT. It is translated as CASSLSGSNQPQHF.

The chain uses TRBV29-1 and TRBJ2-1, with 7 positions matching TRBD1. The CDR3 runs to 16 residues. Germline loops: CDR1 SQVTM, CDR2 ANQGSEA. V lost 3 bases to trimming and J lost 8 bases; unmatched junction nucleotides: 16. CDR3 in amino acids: CSVEFTGVLRLDEQFF. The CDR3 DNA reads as TGCAGCGTTGAGTTTACAGGGGTATTACGTCTCGATGAGCAGTTCTTC.

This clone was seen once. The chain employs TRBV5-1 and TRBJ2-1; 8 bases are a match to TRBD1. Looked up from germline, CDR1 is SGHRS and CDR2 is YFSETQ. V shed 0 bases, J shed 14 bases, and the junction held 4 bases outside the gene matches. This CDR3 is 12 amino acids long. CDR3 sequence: CASSLGGTGEFF. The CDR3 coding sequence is TGCGCCAGCAGCTTGGGGGGGACAGGCGAGTTCTTC.

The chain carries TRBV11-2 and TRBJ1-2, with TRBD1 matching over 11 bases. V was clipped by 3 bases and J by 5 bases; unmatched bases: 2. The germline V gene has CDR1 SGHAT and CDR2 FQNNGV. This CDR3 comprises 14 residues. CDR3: CASSFGTGGYGYTF. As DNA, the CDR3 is TGTGCCAGCAGCTTCGGGACAGGGGGGTATGGCTACACCTTC.

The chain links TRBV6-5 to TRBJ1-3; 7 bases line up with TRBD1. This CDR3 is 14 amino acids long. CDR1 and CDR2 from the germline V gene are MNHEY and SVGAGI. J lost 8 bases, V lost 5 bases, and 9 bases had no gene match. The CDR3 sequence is CASSRQGAGDTIYF. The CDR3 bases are TGTGCCAGCAGTCGACAGGGCGCGGGCGACACCATATATTTT.

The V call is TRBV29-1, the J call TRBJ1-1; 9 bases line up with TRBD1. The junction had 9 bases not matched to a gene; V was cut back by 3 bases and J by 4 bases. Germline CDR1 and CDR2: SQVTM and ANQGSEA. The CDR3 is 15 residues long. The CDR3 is CSVDPGTGFPTEAFF. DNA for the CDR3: TGCAGCGTTGATCCCGGGACAGGGTTTCCCACTGAAGCTTTCTTT.

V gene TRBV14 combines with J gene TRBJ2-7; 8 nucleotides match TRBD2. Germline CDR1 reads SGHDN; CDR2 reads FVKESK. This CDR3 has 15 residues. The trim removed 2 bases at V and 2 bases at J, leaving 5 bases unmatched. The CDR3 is CASSQYRGGPYEQYF. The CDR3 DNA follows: TGTGCCAGCAGCCAATACCGGGGGGGCCCCTACGAGCAGTACTTC.

CDR3 amino acids: CAWSEGAYGYTF. The CDR3 nucleotides are TGTGCCTGGAGTGAGGGGGCCTATGGCTACACCTTC. This chain uses TRBV30 with TRBJ1-2; TRBD1 aligns across 7 bases. The V segment lost 1 base and the J segment 4 bases; nucleotides outside the gene matches: 0. In germline, CDR1 is GTSNPN, CDR2 SVGIG (reference sequence). This CDR3 has 12 residues.